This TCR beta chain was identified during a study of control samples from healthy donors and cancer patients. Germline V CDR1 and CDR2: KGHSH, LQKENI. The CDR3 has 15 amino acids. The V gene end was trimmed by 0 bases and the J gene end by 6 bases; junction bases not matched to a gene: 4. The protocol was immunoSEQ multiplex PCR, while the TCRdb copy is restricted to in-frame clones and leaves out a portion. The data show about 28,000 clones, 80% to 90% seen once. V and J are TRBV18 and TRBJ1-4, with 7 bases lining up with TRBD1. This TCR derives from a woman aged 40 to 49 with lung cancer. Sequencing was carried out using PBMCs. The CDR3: CASSPPIDRDEKLFF. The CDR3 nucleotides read TGTGCCAGCTCACCACCGATCGACAGGGATGAAAAACTGTTTTTT.